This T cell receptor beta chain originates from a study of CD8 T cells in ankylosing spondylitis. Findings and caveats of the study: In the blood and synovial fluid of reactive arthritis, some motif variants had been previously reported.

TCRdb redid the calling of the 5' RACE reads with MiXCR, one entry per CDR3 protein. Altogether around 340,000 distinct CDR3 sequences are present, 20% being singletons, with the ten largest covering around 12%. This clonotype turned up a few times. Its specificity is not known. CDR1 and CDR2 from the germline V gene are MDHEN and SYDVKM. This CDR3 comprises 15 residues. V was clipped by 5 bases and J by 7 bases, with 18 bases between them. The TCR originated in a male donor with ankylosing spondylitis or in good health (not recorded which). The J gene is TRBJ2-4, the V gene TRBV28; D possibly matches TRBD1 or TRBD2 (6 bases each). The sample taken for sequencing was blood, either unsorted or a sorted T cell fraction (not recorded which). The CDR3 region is CASSHPKDSGNIQYF. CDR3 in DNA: TGTGCCAGCAGTCACCCGAAGGACAGCGGGAACATTCAGTACTTC.